These T cell receptor beta chains were read from a single sample in a study of Ad26.COV2.S vaccination and SARS-CoV-2 variants. The data were produced by immunoSEQ multiplex PCR, yet TCRdb's version contains in-frame clones alone and is incomplete. The data contain 200,000 to 250,000 clones, around 87% of them singletons. Source: peripheral blood, taken in a trial of Ad26.COV2.S vaccine versus placebo. These receptors were collected from a person aged 18-60 years who received the Ad26.COV2.S COVID-19 vaccine or a placebo. The CDR3 runs from the conserved cysteine through the conserved F or W. A D gene is named only where the DNA matches it firmly. Part of the rows lack a size; the others show once, few, many or a class for expanded clones.

clone_size cdr3_length d_call j_call v_call cdr3_nt cdr3_aa
once 13 . TRBJ1-2 TRBV18 TGTGCCAGCTCATCGGCGGGGGGCTATGGCTACACCTTC CASSSAGGYGYTF
. 15 TRBD1 TRBJ1-4 TRBV19 TGTGCCAGCGGACAGGGGCTTTCAACTAATGAAAAACTGTTTTTT CASGQGLSTNEKLFF
once 12 . TRBJ2-7 TRBV3-1/TRBV3-2 TGTGCCAGCAGCCAGGCTACATACGAGCAGTACTTC CASSQATYEQYF
. 14 TRBD1 TRBJ2-7 TRBV5-1 TGCGCCAGCGGAACAGGGGTAAGGTCCTACGAGCAGTACTTC CASGTGVRSYEQYF
. 15 TRBD2 TRBJ2-7 TRBV18 TGTGCCAGCTCACCACCGGCTAGCGGGAGTGAAAAGCAGTACTTC CASSPPASGSEKQYF
once 13 . TRBJ2-3 TRBV28 TGTGCCAGCAGTCCTCCGGGCAGAGATACGCAGTATTTT CASSPPGRDTQYF
. 15 . TRBJ2-5 TRBV9 TGTGCCAGCAGCCCCAGTCGGGGGAGAGGGGAGACCCAGTACTTC CASSPSRGRGETQYF
. 15 . TRBJ1-2 TRBV2 TGTGCCAGCAGCCCCACAGTCTCAGCTAACTATGGCTACACCTTC CASSPTVSANYGYTF
. 11 . TRBJ2-2 TRBV5-1 TGCGCCAGCCTATCCGGCGGGGAGCTGTTTTTT CASLSGGELFF
. 13 . TRBJ2-3 TRBV19 TGTGCCAGTAGTAGGGCGGGCACAGATACGCAGTATTTT CASSRAGTDTQYF
. 13 . TRBJ2-7 TRBV5-1 TGCGCCAGCAGTTCCGGGACGACCTACGAGCAGTACTTC CASSSGTTYEQYF
. 15 TRBD2 TRBJ2-1 TRBV18 TGTGCCAGCCGTAGCGGGAGGGCCTCCTACAATGAGCAGTTCTTC CASRSGRASYNEQFF
. 11 . TRBJ2-1 TRBV10-3 TGTGCCATCAGTGACCATGATGAGCAGTTCTTC CAISDHDEQFF
. 14 . TRBJ1-2 TRBV19 TGTGCCAGTAGTATATTTACAGTCAACTATGGCTACACCTTC CASSIFTVNYGYTF
. 14 . TRBJ1-4 TRBV6-5 TGTGCCAGCAGGCCGCAGGGGAATAATGAAAAACTGTTTTTT CASRPQGNNEKLFF
. 17 . TRBJ2-7 TRBV7-2 TGTGCCAGCAGCCCGGTTCCAACGCGGCCGAGCTCCTACGAGCAGTACTTC CASSPVPTRPSSYEQYF
. 13 . TRBJ1-1 TRBV10-3 TGTGCCATCAGGGACGGGTCCAACACTGAAGCTTTCTTT CAIRDGSNTEAFF
once 14 . TRBJ1-1 TRBV9 TGTGCCAGCAGCGTGAGTCCCTTGAACACTGAAGCTTTCTTT CASSVSPLNTEAFF
. 20 TRBD2 TRBJ2-7 TRBV6-2/TRBV6-3 TGTGCCAGCAGTTACCCCCCTTTTGGACGGGGGGGCCGTTTGAACTACGAGCAGTACTTC CASSYPPFGRGGRLNYEQYF
. 14 TRBD2 TRBJ2-1 TRBV6-4 TGTGCCAGCCTAGAGACTAGCGGGGGGGATGAGCAGTTCTTC CASLETSGGDEQFF
. 15 . TRBJ2-6 TRBV29-1 TGCAGCGTTGAACGGGCGGGCTCTGGGGCCAACGTCCTGACTTTC CSVERAGSGANVLTF
. 14 . TRBJ1-5 TRBV19 TGTGCCAGTAGTATCACAGGGTCGTATCAGCCCCAGCATTTT CASSITGSYQPQHF
. 14 . TRBJ1-2 TRBV14 TGTGCCAGCAGCCAAGGCCCCCCCATCTATGGCTACACCTTC CASSQGPPIYGYTF
. 16 . TRBJ2-2 TRBV7-6 TGTGCCAGCAGCTTAGGTGTGACAGGGAACACCGGGGAGCTGTTTTTT CASSLGVTGNTGELFF
. 14 . TRBJ1-2 TRBV7-2 TGTGCCAGCAGCCCCACCAGGGGACTTGAGGGCTACACCTTC CASSPTRGLEGYTF
once 18 . TRBJ1-5 TRBV2 TGTGCCAGCAGTGAAGCGCTTCGGAGACAGTATAGCAATCAGCCCCAGCATTTT CASSEALRRQYSNQPQHF
. 16 TRBD2 TRBJ2-1 TRBV27 TGTGCCAGCAGTTTAATTACTAGCGGGAGGGCAAATGAGCAGTTCTTC CASSLITSGRANEQFF
. 17 TRBD1 TRBJ2-6 TRBV24-1 TGTGCCACCAGTGAGGGACAGGGAACCCCTGGGGCCAACGTCCTGACTTTC CATSEGQGTPGANVLTF
. 11 TRBD1 TRBJ2-7 TRBV20-1 TGCAGTGCCACAGACAGGGGCGAGCAGTACTTC CSATDRGEQYF
. 14 . TRBJ1-1 TRBV19 TGTGCCAGTAGTATAGACGGACGGGGCACTGAAGCTTTCTTT CASSIDGRGTEAFF
. 14 . TRBJ2-1 TRBV7-8 TGTGCCAGCAGCTTATCCAGGCCCTACAATGAGCAGTTCTTC CASSLSRPYNEQFF
. 14 . TRBJ2-5 TRBV3-1/TRBV3-2 TGTGCCAGCAGCCAAGACAGGGTTGTTCAGACCCAGTACTTC CASSQDRVVQTQYF
. 13 . TRBJ1-2 TRBV27 TGTGCCAGCAGTTTCCCCGCTTACTATGGCTACACCTTC CASSFPAYYGYTF
. 18 . TRBJ1-1 TRBV11-2 TGTGCCAGCAGCTTAGAACGCCGGGGAAGGACGACTAACACTGAAGCTTTCTTT CASSLERRGRTTNTEAFF
. 12 . TRBJ2-7 TRBV28 TGTGCCAGCAGTTCCGGGTTCTACGAGCAGTACTTC CASSSGFYEQYF
. 16 TRBD2 TRBJ2-2 TRBV2 TGTGCCAGCACCTGGGGGGGGTCCCCAGCCACCGGGGAGCTGTTTTTT CASTWGGSPATGELFF
. 16 TRBD1 TRBJ2-2 TRBV4-1 TGCGCCAGCAGCCAAGGGGGCAGGGGGCTCACCGGGGAGCTGTTTTTT CASSQGGRGLTGELFF
. 14 TRBD2 TRBJ2-1 TRBV15 TGTGCCACCAGCGCCGGACTAGCTCGAAATGAGCAGTTCTTC CATSAGLARNEQFF
. 16 . TRBJ2-3 TRBV10-3 TGTGCCATCAGTGAAAGGAATGGGGGCCTCACAGATACGCAGTATTTT CAISERNGGLTDTQYF
. 12 . TRBJ1-1 TRBV7-2 TGTGCCAGCAGCTTATGGGTAACTGAAGCTTTCTTT CASSLWVTEAFF
once 14 . TRBJ2-2 TRBV6-5 TGTGCCAGCCAGCAACTGGGGGGCGACGGGGAGCTGTTTTTT CASQQLGGDGELFF
once 14 . TRBJ1-1 TRBV5-1 TGCGCCAGCAGCTTGGCCGGGGGCCAGACTGAAGCTTTCTTT CASSLAGGQTEAFF